This T cell receptor (beta chain) is from a study of identical twins. Study-level results: In cord blood, abundant beta clonotypes had fewer insertions; memory showed no trend. Without tracking the same donors, conclusions rested on cross-sectional statistical analysis. Twin sharing of out-of-frame TCR alpha was underestimated by models in monozygotic pairs. In beta out-of-frame sequences, the excess sharing between twins was weaker.

TCRdb passed the 5' RACE reads through MiXCR, listing each CDR3 protein once. The table includes 690,000 or so distinct CDR3 sequences, 6% to 6.5% detected once. This clonotype was seen a handful of times. Its antigen remains unknown. The ends lost 3 bases at V and 5 bases at J; junction bases unmatched: 16. The CDR3 loop spans 18 amino acids. The V gene's germline CDR1 is LGHDT and CDR2 YNNKEL (reference sequence). The sequencing input was naive T cells sorted from blood. J is TRBJ2-1 and V is TRBV3-1; 7 positions match TRBD1. This receptor was identified in a man aged 18 to 29 in good health. CDR3 region: CASSQGPAIQGWDNEQFF. As DNA, the CDR3 is TGTGCCAGCAGCCAGGGGCCCGCCATACAGGGGTGGGACAATGAGCAGTTCTTC.